These 25 T cell receptor beta chains came from one sample sequenced in a study of identifying expanded T cells in peripheral blood. The assay was immunoSEQ multiplex PCR, and TCRdb's table has in-frame clones only and misses some. The top ten clones hold over 15% of a sample with 50,000 to 75,000 clones, over 80% of them seen once. Sequencing was carried out using blood. The receptors here all came from a person aged 18 to 75 in good health.

This chain joins TRBV9 and TRBJ2-5; tentatively, D is TRBD2 (6 bases). Germline assignment: CDR1 SGDLS and CDR2 YYNGEE. V was trimmed by 0 bases and J by 4 bases, leaving 13 bases between them. The CDR3 spans 15 residues. The CDR3 nucleotides read TGTGCCAGCAGCGTAGCTTTCGGCGGGGTAGAGACCCAGTACTTC. Amino acid sequence: CASSVAFGGVETQYF.

The DNA of the CDR3 is TGTGCCAGCCAGGGGCCCTATGGCTACACCTTC. The encoded protein is CASQGPYGYTF. The rearrangement uses TRBV6-5 and TRBJ1-2, with a possible D match to TRBD1 (6 bases). The CDR3 runs to 11 residues. Germline lookup yields CDR1 MNHEY and CDR2 SVGAGI. Deletions cut 8 bases from V and 4 bases from J, with 8 bases between.

In nucleotides, the CDR3 is TGTGCCAGCAGCTACGTTAGCGGGGGGGCTTCGGATACGCAGTATTTT. It is translated as CASSYVSGGASDTQYF. This sequence joins TRBV5-6 and TRBJ2-3; the match to TRBD2 covers 11 bases. The length of the CDR3 is 16 residues. V lost 3 bases and J lost 6; bases outside the gene matches: 9. Per germline, CDR1 SGHDT and CDR2 YYEEEE.

The rearrangement joins TRBV29-1 to TRBJ1-2; unclear D gene. The CDR3 spans 11 residues. V lost 8 bases and J 2 bases, leaving 9 bases between the germline ends. Looked up from germline, CDR1 is SQVTM and CDR2 is ANQGSEA. The CDR3 loop reads CSSIENYGYTF. The CDR3 nucleotides are TGCAGCTCCATAGAGAACTATGGCTACACCTTC.

The rearrangement links TRBV5-4 to TRBJ2-3; TRBD2 aligns across 9 bases. CDR3 size: 16 residues. After removal of 4 bases from V and 0 bases from J, the junction contained 6 bases not matched to a gene. Germline-derived CDR1 and CDR2 are SGHNT and YYREEE (reference sequence). The CDR3 sequence is CASSNGGGASTDTQYF. CDR3 nucleotides: TGTGCCAGCAGCAACGGCGGGGGGGCTAGCACAGATACGCAGTATTTT.

For the CDR3, the DNA is TGTGCCAGTCACGTTCATGGGAACACTGAAGCTTTCTTT. Protein product: CASHVHGNTEAFF. The chain uses TRBV19 and TRBJ1-1; D not resolved. Germline CDR1 is LNHDA and CDR2 is SQIVND (reference sequence). Trimming took 8 bases from V and 1 from J, leaving 11 bases between them. This CDR3 has 13 amino acids.

This chain links TRBV6-5 with TRBJ1-2; weak D call: TRBD1 (6 bases). V was clipped by 10 bases and J by 6 bases, with 15 bases between them. The germline CDR1 and CDR2 sequences are MNHEY and SVGAGI. There are 12 residues in the CDR3. CDR3 nucleotides: TGTGCCACGAACGACGGGGGGCATGGCTACACCTTC. Its protein product is CATNDGGHGYTF.

There are a few counts of this clone. The gene calls are TRBV7-8 and TRBJ2-1; D is unclear. Trimming took off 3 bases at V and 8 bases at J, with 8 bases between the two ends. CDR3 size: 12 residues. Germline-derived CDR1 and CDR2 are SGHVS and FQNEAQ. CDR3 sequence reads: CASSFGFHEQFF. In DNA form, the CDR3 reads TGTGCCAGCAGCTTCGGCTTCCATGAGCAGTTCTTC.

The chain employs TRBV9 and TRBJ1-1, with 7 bases fitting TRBD1. V shed 8 bases and J 0 bases; nucleotides not matched to a gene: 4. This CDR3 spans 13 amino acids. Germline CDR1 is SGDLS and CDR2 is YYNGEE. The CDR3 is CASSGGMNTEAFF. The CDR3 bases are TGTGCCAGTTCAGGGGGGATGAACACTGAAGCTTTCTTT.

The CDR3 nucleotides read TGTGCCAGCAGTGAGGGCTCGGGGATACGGGAGCAGTACTTC. As protein: CASSEGSGIREQYF. The V and J genes are TRBV2 and TRBJ2-7; D is possibly TRBD2 (5 bases). Germline lookup yields CDR1 SNHLY and CDR2 FYNNEI. V gave up 3 bases and J gave up 7 bases, with 16 bases separating them. The CDR3 spans 14 residues.

The V gene is TRBV30, the J gene TRBJ1-1; D call uncertain. CDR1 GTSNPN and CDR2 SVGIG come from the germline V gene (reference sequence). V was clipped by 5 bases and J by 5 bases, with 15 bases between them. CDR3 length: 13 amino acids. CDR3 DNA sequence: TGTGCCTGGCTGAGACCGAAGGAGACTGAAGCTTTCTTT. This sequence encodes CAWLRPKETEAFF.

The chain is built from TRBV7-8 and TRBJ2-3; either TRBD1 or TRBD2 may supply D (5 bases each). Trimming pared 2 bases from V and 2 bases from J, leaving 11 bases between. Germline V gene lookup returns CDR1 SGHVS and CDR2 FQNEAQ. The CDR3 totals 15 residues. This CDR3 is CASSLLGGSTDTQYF. The CDR3 bases are TGTGCCAGCAGCTTACTTGGGGGATCCACAGATACGCAGTATTTT.

The chain couples TRBV18 to TRBJ1-3; TRBD1 is a possible D gene (5 bases). The germline gives CDR1 KGHSH, CDR2 LQKENI. The CDR3 consists of 19 residues. Trimming shortened V by 3 bases and J by 0 bases, and 21 bases separated the two germline ends. The CDR3 nucleotides are TGTGCCAGCTCACCCTCACGGCCGGGACGCCTGAGCTCTGGAAACACCATATATTTT. It encodes CASSPSRPGRLSSGNTIYF.

The chain recombines TRBV30 with TRBJ1-3; D is uncertain. The germline V and J ends were trimmed by 3 bases and 0 bases, with 15 bases remaining between them. CDR1 and CDR2 from the germline V gene are GTSNPN and SVGIG (reference sequence). CDR3 length equals 16 residues. CDR3 region: CAWSPGRPTSGNTIYF. The CDR3 bases are TGTGCCTGGAGCCCAGGACGCCCTACCTCTGGAAACACCATATATTTT.

The chain carries TRBV7-2 and TRBJ1-2, with a tentative D call TRBD1 (6 bases). The germline gives CDR1 SGHTA, CDR2 FQGNSA. This CDR3 region has 14 residues. Trimming took off 2 bases at V and 4 bases at J, with 11 bases between the two ends. The CDR3 DNA reads as TGTGCCAGCAGCTTAAAGGGGGGGTCCTATGGCTACACCTTC. As protein: CASSLKGGSYGYTF. Variable domain in full (rest from reference TRBV7-2 and TRBJ1-2): GAGVSQSPSNKVTEKGKDVELRCDPISGHTALYWYRQSLGQGLEFLIYFQGNSAPDKSGLPSDRFSAERTGGSVSTLTIQRTQQEDSAVYLCASSLKGGSYGYTFGSGTRLTVV.

The rearrangement joins TRBV2 to TRBJ1-2; unclear D gene. V was trimmed by 0 bases and J by 1 base, leaving 6 bases between them. The CDR3 consists of 14 residues. CDR1 and CDR2 from the germline V gene are SNHLY and FYNNEI. The CDR3 region is CASSEAAGNYGYTF. CDR3 DNA sequence: TGTGCCAGCAGTGAAGCGGCCGGTAACTATGGCTACACCTTC.

This clone showed up just a few times. This specimen includes other DNA sequences encoding the same CDR3. The chain carries TRBV2 and TRBJ2-1; the D is unclear. The V end lost 4 bases, the J end lost 6 bases, and 13 bases lay between the germline ends. Germline loops: CDR1 SNHLY, CDR2 FYNNEI. The CDR3 sequence is 14 residues long. The CDR3 bases are TGTGCCAGCAGTGTATCCCGATCTGGCAATGAGCAGTTCTTC. Its protein product is CASSVSRSGNEQFF. The whole variable domain, filled in from reference TRBV2 and TRBJ2-1, reads EPEVTQTPSHQVTQMGQEVILRCVPISNHLYFYWYRQILGQKVEFLVSFYNNEISEKSEIFDDQFSVERPDGSNFTLKIRSTKLEDSAMYFCASSVSRSGNEQFFGPGTRLTVL.

The gene calls are TRBV5-1 and TRBJ2-5; 7 bases map to TRBD2. Germline V gives CDR1 SGHRS, CDR2 YFSETQ. The CDR3 is 16 residues long. Trimming cost V 4 bases and J 2 bases; bases outside gene matches: 11. The CDR3 bases are TGCGCCAGCAGCCCCGGCGGGGGTGTGGGGCAAGAGACCCAGTACTTC. Translated: CASSPGGGVGQETQYF.

Remarks on this clone: Other DNA sequences in the sample encode the same CDR3. This chain joins TRBV6-1 and TRBJ1-4, with D maybe TRBD1 (6 bases). The germline gives CDR1 MNHNS, CDR2 SASEGT. V was clipped by 3 bases and J by 5 bases, with 7 bases between them. This CDR3 is 13 amino acids long. The CDR3 sequence: CASSDRGNEKLFF. The DNA for the CDR3 is TGTGCCAGCAGTGACAGGGGAAATGAAAAACTGTTTTTT.

This sequence joins TRBV9 and TRBJ2-3, with 11 bases that match TRBD2. Germline lookup yields CDR1 SGDLS and CDR2 YYNGEE. The CDR3 has 17 amino acids. With 0 bases clipped from V and 2 bases from J, the junction kept 5 bases outside the gene matches. The CDR3 sequence is CASSVAGTSGYTDTQYF. CDR3 coding DNA: TGTGCCAGCAGCGTAGCCGGGACTAGCGGCTACACAGATACGCAGTATTTT. The full variable domain, rest sourced from reference TRBV9 and TRBJ2-3, is DSGVTQTPKHLITATGQRVTLRCSPRSGDLSVYWYQQSLDQGLQFLIQYYNGEERAKGNILERFSAQQFPDLHSELNLSSLELGDSALYFCASSVAGTSGYTDTQYFGPGTRLTVL.

The rearrangement joins TRBV7-2 to TRBJ1-1; no reliable D call. CDR3 length: 12 amino acids. The germline V gene has CDR1 SGHTA and CDR2 FQGNSA. Trimming cost V 5 bases and J 5 bases, with 9 bases left between them. This chain's CDR3 is CASSQGRTEAFF. For the CDR3, the DNA is TGTGCCAGCAGCCAAGGGAGAACTGAAGCTTTCTTT.

This chain joins TRBV2 and TRBJ2-7, with TRBD1 identical over 11 bases. Trimming at V came to 5 bases and at J to 5 bases, leaving 8 bases not matched to a gene. The V gene's germline CDR1 is SNHLY and CDR2 FYNNEI. This CDR3 is built from 15 residues. In nucleotides, the CDR3 is TGTGCCAGCAGTAGATGGGGACAGGGGGAGAACGAGCAGTACTTC. Translated: CASSRWGQGENEQYF.

J is TRBJ1-4 and V is TRBV30; D ambiguous. V was pared by 0 bases and J by 8 bases, with 7 bases between. The CDR3 length is 12 residues. Germline CDR1 is GTSNPN and CDR2 is SVGIG (reference sequence). As DNA, the CDR3 is TGTGCCTGGAGTGTAGTCGGGGAAAAACTGTTTTTT. Translated, it gives CAWSVVGEKLFF.

The chain has TRBV7-2 and TRBJ1-1; D not certain. V gave up 2 bases and J gave up 1 base, with 5 bases separating them. Germline CDR1 is SGHTA and CDR2 is FQGNSA. The length of the CDR3 is 13 residues. CDR3 region: CASSLTGNTEAFF. In DNA, the CDR3 is TGTGCCAGCAGCTTAACCGGGAACACTGAAGCTTTCTTT.

The chain is built from TRBV5-1 and TRBJ1-5, with 7 nucleotides matching TRBD1. J lost 3 bases, V lost 3 bases, and 6 bases had no gene match. Germline-derived CDR1 and CDR2 are SGHRS and YFSETQ. The CDR3 spans 15 residues. The CDR3 coding sequence is TGCGCCAGCAGCTCTACAGGGGACCCCAATCAGCCCCAGCATTTT. Protein: CASSSTGDPNQPQHF.